This TCR beta chain was sequenced in a study of T-cell memory formation after mild COVID-19. Study in general: In these data, TCR clusters were largely donor specific.

This clonotype was recorded a few times. 5'RACE, which relied on constant-segment primers, yielded TCR alpha and TCR beta cDNA libraries carrying sample barcodes and UMIs. TCRdb re-analysed the 5' RACE reads in MiXCR, keeping a single row per CDR3 protein. The sample lists more than 300,000 distinct CDR3 sequences; roughly 20% were seen once. There are 14 residues in the CDR3. The V segment lost 4 bases and the J segment 4 bases; nucleotides outside the gene matches: 3. Sequenced sample: PBMCs or a T cell subset sorted from them (not recorded which). This rearrangement joins TRBV12-3 or TRBV12-4 to TRBJ1-4, with TRBD1 matching 7 bases. The receptor comes from a man aged 18 to 29 who had mild COVID-19 (a few samples of this study predate the infection). Cell type and time point are not known. CDR3 in DNA: TGTGCCAGCAGTTGGACAGGATATAATGAAAAACTGTTTTTT. This sequence encodes CASSWTGYNEKLFF.